This T cell receptor beta chain was recorded in a study of human T cells and chemical hapten exposure. Study at large: Patch tests put 0.01% DPC on the upper back, read at 6 days.

Time point reported: patch test 2, 6 weeks after DPC sensitization. The treatment here: therapeutic diphenylcyclopropenone sensitization with weekly scalp DPC. In this sample, this clonotype turned up a few times. V was trimmed by 1 base and J by 1 base, leaving 10 bases between them. From germline, CDR1 is LGHNA and CDR2 YNFKEQ. The CDR3 has 15 amino acids. TCRdb recomputed calls from the RACE reads with MiXCR, one row per CDR3 protein. The sample holds about 95,000 distinct CDR3 sequences, about an eighth seen once. Material: whole blood, obtained in connection with sensitization to the hapten diphenylcyclopropenone (DPC). The chain has TRBV4-2 and TRBJ1-1; TRBD1 might be the D (5 bases). The TCR sequence derives from a woman between 40 and 50 years old with alopecia areata. Some clones in this sample may be carry-over from other donors' samples. The chain's CDR3 is CASSQAGGGNTEAFF. DNA of the CDR3: TGTGCCAGCAGCCAAGCTGGGGGAGGGAACACTGAAGCTTTCTTT.